These 23 T cell receptor beta chains were all obtained from the same sample, sequenced in a study of OX40 agonist ivuxolimab in advanced cancers. The data were produced by immunoSEQ multiplex PCR, yet TCRdb's version contains in-frame clones alone and is incomplete. The sample records 40,000 to 45,000 clones, roughly nine tenths being singletons. The sequenced sample was CD4+ or CD8+ T cells sorted from blood, obtained in a trial of the OX40 agonist ivuxolimab. These receptors all stem from an adult with an advanced solid tumor such as melanoma, head and neck, liver or kidney cancer.

The chain links TRBV9 to TRBJ1-2; 9 bases align to TRBD1. The CDR3 loop spans 15 amino acids. Germline V gene lookup returns CDR1 SGDLS and CDR2 YYNGEE. J gave up 3 bases and V 0 bases, and 3 bases lay outside the gene matches. This chain's CDR3 is CASSVETGGYYGYTF. CDR3 coding DNA: TGTGCCAGCAGCGTAGAGACAGGGGGGTACTATGGCTACACCTTC. The whole variable domain, filled in from reference TRBV9 and TRBJ1-2, reads DSGVTQTPKHLITATGQRVTLRCSPRSGDLSVYWYQQSLDQGLQFLIQYYNGEERAKGNILERFSAQQFPDLHSELNLSSLELGDSALYFCASSVETGGYYGYTFGSGTRLTVV.

The rearrangement joins TRBV5-5 to TRBJ2-3; no clear D gene. The CDR3 has 16 amino acids. CDR1 is SGHKS and CDR2 is YYEKEE in the germline V gene (reference sequence). The V end was cut by 4 bases, the J end by 3 bases, with 18 bases between. CDR3 in DNA: TGTGCCAGCAGCCGGATTTTAAGCTCACCTACAGATACGCAGTATTTT. Protein sequence: CASSRILSSPTDTQYF.

V gene TRBV14 combines with J gene TRBJ2-6, with 7 nucleotides matching TRBD2. Germline V gene sequence: CDR1 SGHDN, CDR2 FVKESK. V shed 0 bases and J 0 bases; nucleotides not matched to a gene: 20. The CDR3 spans 23 residues. This chain's CDR3 is CASSQDVPLSGRDGHSGANVLTF. The CDR3, as DNA: TGTGCCAGCAGCCAAGATGTCCCTTTGAGTGGGAGGGACGGGCACTCTGGGGCCAACGTCCTGACTTTC.

This chain joins TRBV27 and TRBJ2-3; TRBD2 matches at 10 bases. The CDR3 has 18 amino acids. V was clipped by 3 bases and J by 1 base; unmatched bases: 10. From germline, CDR1 is MNHEY and CDR2 SMNVEV (reference sequence). The CDR3 DNA reads TGTGCCAGCAGTTTTGGGGCTAGCGGGAGCCAACGCACAGATACGCAGTATTTT. Translation gives CASSFGASGSQRTDTQYF.

The chain uses TRBV27 and TRBJ2-3; 12 positions agree with TRBD2. The CDR3 has 15 residues. Unmatched junction bases numbered 3, after V lost 3 bases and J lost 5 bases. CDR1 is MNHEY and CDR2 is SMNVEV in the germline V gene (reference sequence). The CDR3 DNA follows: TGTGCCAGCAGTTTGACTAGCGGGAGTGTAGATACGCAGTATTTT. Translated: CASSLTSGSVDTQYF.

This clone has a single count. The chain links TRBV28 to TRBJ2-7, with 7 positions matching TRBD1. V trimming: 6 bases; J trimming: 6 bases; junction bases outside the gene matches: 11. Germline loops: CDR1 MDHEN, CDR2 SYDVKM. The length of the CDR3 is 14 residues. The CDR3 DNA follows: TGTGCCAGCAGGAATGACAGGGCACGTGCCGAGCAGTACTTC. Amino acid sequence: CASRNDRARAEQYF. Supplemented by reference TRBV28 and TRBJ2-7, the full variable domain reads DVKVTQSSRYLVKRTGEKVFLECVQDMDHENMFWYRQDPGLGLRLIYFSYDVKMKEKGDIPEGYSVSREKKERFSLILESASTNQTSMYLCASRNDRARAEQYFGPGTRLTVT.

This clone was detected only a few times. The chain uses TRBV5-1 and TRBJ2-7, with D possibly matching TRBD2 (5 bases). CDR3 length: 17 residues. Germline V gives CDR1 SGHRS, CDR2 YFSETQ. Between the trimmed V and J ends, which lost 3 bases and 7 bases, there was a span of 26 bases. The CDR3 DNA is TGCGCCAGCAGCTCCCTTAAAATCACAGCGGAGGCCTCTGAGCAGTACTTC. Translation gives CASSSLKITAEASEQYF.

The chain has TRBV6-5 and TRBJ1-5, with 11 bases lining up with TRBD1. Germline V lookup: CDR1 MNHEY, CDR2 SVGAGI. The CDR3 covers 15 residues. Trimming removed 5 bases from V and 2 bases from J; junction bases left unmatched: 2. The CDR3 spells CASSKGQGGNQPQHF. CDR3 coding DNA: TGTGCCAGCAGTAAGGGACAGGGGGGCAATCAGCCCCAGCATTTT.

The count of this clone is one. The chain couples TRBV9 to TRBJ1-4, with D unresolved. Germline CDR1 and CDR2: SGDLS and YYNGEE. The CDR3 loop spans 15 amino acids. V was cut by 0 bases and J by 2 bases, with 8 bases left in between. The CDR3 DNA reads as TGTGCCAGCAGCGTAGGAGGGAGTACTAATGAAAAACTGTTTTTT. Protein: CASSVGGSTNEKLFF.

The V gene is TRBV7-9, the J gene TRBJ2-7; the D gene could be TRBD1 or TRBD2 (5 bases each). With 5 bases removed from V and 3 bases from J, the gap between germline ends came to 23 bases. The CDR3 covers 17 residues. Per germline, CDR1 SEHNR and CDR2 FQNEAQ (reference sequence). CDR3 coding DNA: TGTGCCAGCAGCCCTACAGGAACGGACTCTTTTTTCTACGAGCAGTACTTC. It yields the protein CASSPTGTDSFFYEQYF.

The chain has TRBV6-5 and TRBJ1-1, with D uncertain. CDR3 size: 13 residues. V shed 10 bases and J shed 0 bases, with 12 bases lying between them. CDR1 is MNHEY, CDR2 SVGAGI, per germline. DNA for the CDR3: TGTGCCACCCAAGCCGGTATGAACACTGAAGCTTTCTTT. This codes for CATQAGMNTEAFF.

By sample share, this clone is medium-sized. The V call is TRBV28, the J call TRBJ1-3; no clear D. V lost 3 bases and J 4 bases, leaving 19 bases between the germline ends. This CDR3 spans 17 amino acids. Germline V CDR1 and CDR2: MDHEN, SYDVKM. CDR3 in DNA: TGTGCCAGCAGTTTCGGAAGTACTTTAATCAGGGGAAACACCATATATTTT. Translated, it gives CASSFGSTLIRGNTIYF.

This sequence joins TRBV13 and TRBJ1-6; 7 nucleotides agree with TRBD1. Germline trimming cut 5 bases from V and 9 bases from J; bases unmatched to any gene: 7. There are 14 residues in the CDR3. The germline V gene encodes CDR1 PRHDT and CDR2 FYEKMQ (reference sequence). The CDR3 bases are TGTGCCAGCAGCATTACAGGGGCCTTTTCACCCCTCCACTTT. Protein sequence: CASSITGAFSPLHF.

This clone was picked up a small number of times. Other DNA sequences in this specimen translate into the identical CDR3. The chain carries TRBV9 and TRBJ2-3; D call uncertain. Germline values: CDR1 SGDLS, CDR2 YYNGEE. CDR3 length: 13 residues. The V end lost 2 bases, the J end lost 0 bases, and 4 bases lay between the germline ends. CDR3 coding DNA: TGTGCCAGCAGCGTGGTTAGCACAGATACGCAGTATTTT. This translates into CASSVVSTDTQYF.

The CDR3 loop is CASSLVFGELFF. CDR3 bases: TGTGCCAGCAGCTTAGTCTTCGGGGAGCTGTTTTTT. This sequence joins TRBV7-9 and TRBJ2-2, with unresolved D. Germline V lookup: CDR1 SEHNR, CDR2 FQNEAQ (reference sequence). Trimming took 1 base from V and 7 from J, leaving 4 bases between them. CDR3 length: 12 amino acids. Full variable domain (outside the CDR3, taken from reference TRBV7-9 and TRBJ2-2): DTGVSQNPRHKITKRGQNVTFRCDPISEHNRLYWYRQTLGQGPEFLTYFQNEAQLEKSRLLSDRFSAERPKGSFSTLEIQRTEQGDSAMYLCASSLVFGELFFGEGSRLTVL.

This clone is a singleton in its sample. The chain employs TRBV11-2 and TRBJ2-1; no reliable D call. Trimming took off 4 bases at V and 2 bases at J, with 12 bases between the two ends. CDR3 length equals 15 residues. Germline V CDR1 and CDR2: SGHAT, FQNNGV. DNA of the CDR3: TGTGCCAGCAGCTCCACGAATTCGGCCTACAATGAGCAGTTCTTC. It is translated as CASSSTNSAYNEQFF.

The rearrangement links TRBV4-2 to TRBJ1-3; D is perhaps TRBD1 (6 bases). The germline V gene encodes CDR1 LGHNA and CDR2 YNFKEQ. The CDR3 consists of 16 residues. With 0 bases removed from V and 6 bases from J, the gap between germline ends came to 15 bases. The CDR3 region is CASSQDTLDSPNTIYF. The CDR3 region has the DNA TGTGCCAGCAGCCAAGATACCCTGGACAGCCCAAACACCATATATTTT.

This chain joins TRBV5-4 and TRBJ2-1; 9 bases line up with TRBD2. Germline V gene sequence: CDR1 SGHNT, CDR2 YYREEE (reference sequence). Germline trimming cut 4 bases from V and 8 bases from J; bases unmatched to any gene: 13. The CDR3 is 16 amino acids. The CDR3 loop is CASSPGVSGSIHEQFF. For the CDR3, the DNA is TGTGCCAGCAGCCCCGGTGTTAGCGGGAGCATCCATGAGCAGTTCTTC. Based on the CDR3 plus reference TRBV5-4 and TRBJ2-1, the full variable domain is ETGVTQSPTHLIKTRGQQVTLRCSSQSGHNTVSWYQQALGQGPQFIFQYYREEENGRGNFPPRFSGLQFPNYSSELNVNALELDDSALYLCASSPGVSGSIHEQFFGPGTRLTVL.

This rearrangement joins TRBV29-1 to TRBJ2-1; 13 positions match TRBD2. Germline V gene lookup returns CDR1 SQVTM and CDR2 ANQGSEA. The CDR3 is made up of 15 amino acids. After removal of 4 bases from V and 7 bases from J, the junction contained 7 bases not matched to a gene. In nucleotides, the CDR3 is TGCAGCGTTGCTGGACTAGCGGGAGTGTTAAATGAGCAGTTCTTC. Protein: CSVAGLAGVLNEQFF.

The chain carries TRBV27 and TRBJ2-3; 7 positions match TRBD1. V was pared by 5 bases and J by 3 bases, with 11 bases of the junction left unmatched. The CDR3 is 16 residues long. Per germline, CDR1 MNHEY and CDR2 SMNVEV (reference sequence). The CDR3, as DNA: TGTGCCAGCAGTCCTACAACCCCGACAGGGACAGATACGCAGTATTTT. Translating it yields CASSPTTPTGTDTQYF.

The chain is built from TRBV7-6 and TRBJ1-1; 8 bases are a match to TRBD1. The germline V gene encodes CDR1 SGHVS and CDR2 FNYEAQ. This CDR3 comprises 14 residues. With V trimmed by 5 bases and J by 5 bases, 7 bases remained unmatched. The CDR3 here is CASSPRGPATEAFF. CDR3 nucleotides: TGTGCCAGCAGCCCCAGGGGGCCGGCAACTGAAGCTTTCTTT.

The rearrangement uses TRBV10-3 and TRBJ1-5; D uncertain. The CDR3 is 15 amino acids. Trimming took 0 bases from V and 9 from J, leaving 15 bases between them. Germline CDR1 and CDR2: ENHRY and SYGVKD. CDR3 nucleotide sequence: TGTGCCATCAGTGAGTCGGAAGCGTGGTTAAGGCCCCAGCATTTT. Protein product: CAISESEAWLRPQHF.

The chain carries TRBV30 and TRBJ1-4; D unclear. This CDR3 has 14 residues. Per the germline V gene, CDR1 is GTSNPN and CDR2 is SVGIG (reference sequence). V dropped 3 bases and J dropped 5 bases, with 13 bases sitting between them. The CDR3 DNA follows: TGTGCCTGGAGGCAGACGATGGGCAATGAAAAACTGTTTTTT. It translates to CAWRQTMGNEKLFF. The entire variable domain, with the rest obtained from reference TRBV30 and TRBJ1-4, is as follows: SQTIHQWPATLVQPVGSPLSLECTVEGTSNPNLYWYRQAAGRGLQLLFYSVGIGQISSEVPQNLSASRPQDRQFILSSKKLLLSDSGFYLCAWRQTMGNEKLFFGSGTQLSVL.